Given below is one T cell receptor beta chain in context. It may be a read error: a sequence one base away is much more abundant. This specimen comes from a study of molecular identifiers for immune sequencing clone quantification. MiXCR, run by TCRdb on the PCR reads, gives a single entry per CDR3 protein. The sample contains some 580,000 distinct CDR3 sequences, 25% of which appear only once. Between the trimmed V and J ends, which lost 4 bases and 0 bases, there was a span of 15 bases. The CDR3 runs to 16 residues. Germline V CDR1 and CDR2: SGDLS, YYNGEE. This TCR derives from a human donor in good health. Some libraries in this study had Jurkat cell RNA spiked in. This chain links TRBV9 with TRBJ2-3, with D perhaps matching TRBD1 (5 bases). The sample comprised naive CD8+ T cells from blood, with Jurkat cell RNA spiked in. As to subset: FACS-sorted CD8+CD4-CCR7+CD45RA+ naive T cells. For the CDR3, the DNA is TGTGCCAGCAGCTACATGGGCAGACAGAGCACAGATACGCAGTATTTT. Translated, it gives CASSYMGRQSTDTQYF. The complete variable domain, with remaining parts taken from reference TRBV9 and TRBJ2-3, reads DSGVTQTPKHLITATGQRVTLRCSPRSGDLSVYWYQQSLDQGLQFLIQYYNGEERAKGNILERFSAQQFPDLHSELNLSSLELGDSALYFCASSYMGRQSTDTQYFGPGTRLTVL.